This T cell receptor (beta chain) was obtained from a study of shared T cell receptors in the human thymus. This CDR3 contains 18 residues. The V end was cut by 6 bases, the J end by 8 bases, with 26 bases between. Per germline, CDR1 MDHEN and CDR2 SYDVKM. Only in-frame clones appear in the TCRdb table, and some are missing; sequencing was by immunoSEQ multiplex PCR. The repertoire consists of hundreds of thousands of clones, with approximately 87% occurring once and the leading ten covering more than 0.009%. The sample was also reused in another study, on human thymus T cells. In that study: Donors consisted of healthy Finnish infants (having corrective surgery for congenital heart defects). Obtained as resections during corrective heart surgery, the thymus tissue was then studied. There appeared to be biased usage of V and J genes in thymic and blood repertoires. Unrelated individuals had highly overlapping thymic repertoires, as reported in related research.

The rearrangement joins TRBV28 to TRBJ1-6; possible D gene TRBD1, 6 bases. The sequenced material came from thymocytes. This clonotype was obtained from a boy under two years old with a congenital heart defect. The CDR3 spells CASRSQGPSRTRDSPLHF. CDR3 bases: TGTGCCAGCAGATCCCAGGGGCCCTCGAGGACTAGGGATTCACCCCTCCACTTT.